One sample yielded the 14 T cell receptor beta chains listed below, sequenced in a study of blood T cell repertoires in COVID-19. Profiled with immunoSEQ multiplex PCR; TCRdb holds only in-frame clones, not every one. The sample contains roughly 100,000 clones, over 75% of which appear only once. Sequencing was done on a sample of peripheral blood. Receptors were obtained from a man older than 75 with acute or convalescent COVID-19.

This chain links TRBV6-1 with TRBJ2-1; D perhaps matches TRBD2 (5 bases). There are 14 residues in the CDR3. V was pared by 4 bases and J by 0 bases, with 7 bases between. Germline V gene data show CDR1 as MNHNS and CDR2 as SASEGT. In nucleotides, the CDR3 is TGTGCCAGCAGTGGCAGCGGCTCCTACAATGAGCAGTTCTTC. Its translation is CASSGSGSYNEQFF.

The J gene is TRBJ2-1, the V gene TRBV29-1, with TRBD1 as a possible D gene (5 bases). CDR1 and CDR2 (germline): SQVTM, ANQGSEA. V lost 3 bases, J lost 9 bases, and 12 bases lay in between. The CDR3 runs 12 residues. The chain's CDR3 is CSVEKGAGEQFF. CDR3 coding DNA: TGCAGCGTTGAGAAAGGGGCCGGTGAGCAGTTCTTC.

CDR3 DNA sequence: TGCGCCAGCAGCTTAGGACAAACCGGGGAGCTGTTTTTT. Protein: CASSLGQTGELFF. The chain links TRBV5-1 to TRBJ2-2; possibly TRBD1 for D (5 bases). CDR1 is SGHRS, CDR2 YFSETQ, per germline. The CDR3 runs 13 residues. V gave up 2 bases and J gave up 5 bases, with 7 bases separating them.

This clone appeared a few times. The J gene is TRBJ2-1, the V gene TRBV5-4, with 14 bases identical to TRBD2. J lost 4 bases, V lost 3 bases, and 6 bases had no gene match. CDR3 length: 17 residues. CDR1 is SGHNT and CDR2 is YYREEE in the germline V gene (reference sequence). The CDR3 coding sequence is TGTGCCAGCAGCTCGGGGACTAGCGGGAGATCGTACAATGAGCAGTTCTTC. As protein: CASSSGTSGRSYNEQFF. The full variable domain, its missing parts supplied by reference TRBV5-4 and TRBJ2-1, is ETGVTQSPTHLIKTRGQQVTLRCSSQSGHNTVSWYQQALGQGPQFIFQYYREEENGRGNFPPRFSGLQFPNYSSELNVNALELDDSALYLCASSSGTSGRSYNEQFFGPGTRLTVL.

The V call is TRBV6-5, the J call TRBJ2-3; 8 bases line up with TRBD2. Trimming took 6 bases from V and 4 from J; bases not matched to a gene: 6. The germline V gene encodes CDR1 MNHEY and CDR2 SVGAGI. The CDR3 contains 14 residues. CDR3 sequence (DNA): TGTGCCAGCAGCCACCTAGCGGGTTCAGATACGCAGTATTTT. It specifies CASSHLAGSDTQYF.

This clone was detected once. The chain uses TRBV3-1 (or the pseudogene TRBV3-2) and TRBJ1-2, with 12 bases lining up with TRBD1. Germline V gene lookup returns CDR1 LGHDT and CDR2 YNNKEL (reference sequence). CDR3 length: 13 amino acids. In nucleotides, the CDR3 is TGTGCTACGGGGGGACAGGGGGCTCGTGGCTACACCTTC. Amino acid sequence: CATGGQGARGYTF.

The V and J genes are TRBV10-3 and TRBJ2-1, with TRBD2 as a possible D gene (5 bases). The ends were cut back, 0 bases at V and 3 bases at J, with 9 bases in the middle. This CDR3 has 15 amino acids. Germline CDR1 is ENHRY and CDR2 is SYGVKD. DNA of the CDR3: TGTGCCATCAGTGAGTCTGAGCGGAACTACAATGAGCAGTTCTTC. Its translation is CAISESERNYNEQFF.

J is TRBJ1-1 and V is TRBV6-6; weak D call: TRBD1 (5 bases). V dropped 2 bases and J dropped 6 bases, with 16 bases sitting between them. CDR1 is MNHNY, CDR2 SVGAGI, per germline (reference sequence). There are 15 residues in the CDR3. CDR3 nucleotide sequence: TGTGCCAGCAGTTACGCGGGGACGTCGGGTCCTGAAGCTTTCTTT. Translation: CASSYAGTSGPEAFF.

The genes are TRBV20-1 and TRBJ2-2; possibly TRBD2 for D (6 bases). CDR3 size: 11 residues. The germline V gene has CDR1 DFQATT and CDR2 SNEGSKA (reference sequence). The CDR3 DNA sequence: TGCGCCGGGACTTACACCGGGGAGCTGTTTTTT. Translated, it gives CAGTYTGELFF.

V usage is TRBV7-9 and J usage is TRBJ1-3, with 8 nucleotides matching TRBD1. The CDR3 totals 18 residues. The germline V gene encodes CDR1 SEHNR and CDR2 FQNEAQ (reference sequence). The junction had 12 bases not matched to a gene; V was cut back by 2 bases and J by 3 bases. The CDR3 protein is CASSLSWTGRSFGNTIYF. The CDR3 DNA sequence: TGTGCCAGCAGCTTATCCTGGACAGGGCGAAGTTTTGGAAACACCATATATTTT.

V and J are TRBV5-1 and TRBJ1-1; D is undetermined. Germline V lookup: CDR1 SGHRS, CDR2 YFSETQ. The CDR3 is 13 residues long. The V and J ends lost 0 bases and 1 base respectively, with 4 bases between them. CDR3 protein: CASSLAQNTEAFF. The CDR3 DNA reads as TGCGCCAGCAGCTTGGCACAGAACACTGAAGCTTTCTTT.

This clone was seen only a few times. This chain joins TRBV5-1 and TRBJ2-2, with TRBD1 as a possible D gene (5 bases). Germline CDR1 and CDR2: SGHRS and YFSETQ. V lost 4 bases and J lost 4, with 17 bases in between. This CDR3 is 16 amino acids long. CDR3 residues: CASSVTSGSTTGELFF. CDR3 DNA: TGCGCCAGCAGCGTAACATCAGGGTCGACCACCGGGGAGCTGTTTTTT.

The chain carries TRBV27 and TRBJ2-6; 10 bases align to TRBD2. The germline V gene has CDR1 MNHEY and CDR2 SMNVEV (reference sequence). Trimming at V came to 2 bases and at J to 4 bases, leaving 8 bases not matched to a gene. This CDR3 comprises 18 residues. The CDR3 reads CASSLVPSGSAGANVLTF. The DNA for the CDR3 is TGTGCCAGCAGTTTAGTCCCTAGCGGGAGTGCAGGGGCCAACGTCCTGACTTTC.

The chain is built from TRBV29-1 and TRBJ1-2, with 7 nucleotides matching TRBD1. The CDR3 is 13 residues long. J was trimmed by 5 bases and V by 6 bases; bases with no gene match: 9. Germline loops: CDR1 SQVTM, CDR2 ANQGSEA. Here the CDR3 reads CSVPGQEPYGYTF. The CDR3, as DNA: TGCAGCGTGCCCGGACAGGAACCTTATGGCTACACCTTC.